The 10 T cell receptor beta chains below come from one sample, sequenced in a study of identical twins. TCRdb fed the 5' RACE reads into MiXCR, producing one record per CDR3 protein. The repertoire holds about 660,000 distinct CDR3 sequences, with 8% to 9% as singletons. The sample was also linked to a second study, of yellow fever vaccine responses in identical twins.

Input material: PBMCs. All receptors come from a woman under 30 in good health.

This clonotype was counted only a few times. V is TRBV6-1 and J is TRBJ2-3; 8 bases fit TRBD2. The junction had 6 bases not matched to a gene; V was cut back by 6 bases and J by 4 bases. The CDR3 is 14 residues long. Germline CDR1 MNHNS, CDR2 SASEGT. The CDR3, as DNA: TGTGCCAGCAGCCCGGGACTAGGTGCAGATACGCAGTATTTT. Protein product: CASSPGLGADTQYF.

This clonotype was seen at least ten times. The CDR3 sequence: CASSLVKRDGTDTQYF. The CDR3 DNA reads TGTGCCAGCAGCTTAGTGAAGCGGGATGGCACAGATACGCAGTATTTT. The chain joins TRBV7-4 to TRBJ2-3; 7 bases align to TRBD2. Germline V lookup: CDR1 SGHVT, CDR2 SQSDAQ. The CDR3 contains 16 residues. After removal of 1 base from V and 1 base from J, the junction contained 5 bases not matched to a gene.

The chain employs TRBV3-1 and TRBJ1-5, with D unclear. Trimming took off 3 bases at V and 9 bases at J, with 12 bases between the two ends. The CDR3 is 13 amino acids. In germline, CDR1 is LGHDT, CDR2 YNNKEL (reference sequence). CDR3 sequence: CASSQREAGPQHF. The CDR3 DNA follows: TGTGCCAGCAGCCAGCGGGAGGCAGGGCCCCAGCATTTT.

This clonotype showed up many times. The chain links TRBV29-1 to TRBJ2-3; TRBD2 is a possible D gene (6 bases). In germline, CDR1 is SQVTM, CDR2 ANQGSEA. The CDR3 consists of 12 residues. Trimming stripped 1 base from V and 10 bases from J, with 12 bases between. CDR3 region: CSVEAEGIAQYF. Here the CDR3 DNA reads TGCAGCGTTGAAGCGGAGGGCATAGCGCAGTATTTT.

The sample holds a few counts of this clonotype. The genes are TRBV9 and TRBJ2-7, with TRBD2 identical over 8 bases. The V segment lost 3 bases and the J segment 4 bases; nucleotides outside the gene matches: 9. Germline V gives CDR1 SGDLS, CDR2 YYNGEE. The length of the CDR3 is 15 residues. CDR3 nucleotide sequence: TGTGCCAGCAGCGCCAGGGCGGGGGGCTTGTACGAGCAGTACTTC. It translates to CASSARAGGLYEQYF.

This clonotype was recorded at least ten times. This chain uses TRBV5-6 with TRBJ1-5, with 11 nucleotides matching TRBD1. This CDR3 region has 16 residues. In germline, CDR1 is SGHDT, CDR2 YYEEEE. J lost 3 bases, V lost 4 bases, and 6 bases had no gene match. CDR3 sequence: CASSLDRGRNNQPQHF. CDR3 nucleotide sequence: TGTGCCAGCAGCCTGGACAGGGGGCGAAACAATCAGCCCCAGCATTTT.

J is TRBJ2-7 and V is TRBV4-3; no reliable D call. Germline V gene lookup returns CDR1 LGHNA and CDR2 YSLEER. V lost 2 bases, J lost 5 bases, and 13 bases lay in between. CDR3 length equals 14 residues. The CDR3 sequence is CASSQFYDLNEQYF. As DNA, the CDR3 is TGCGCCAGCAGCCAATTCTATGACTTGAACGAGCAGTACTTC.

This chain's CDR3 is CASSPDVNTGELFF. CDR3 coding DNA: TGCGCCAGCAGCCCGGATGTGAACACCGGGGAGCTGTTTTTT. The chain couples TRBV5-1 to TRBJ2-2, with unresolved D. Trimming took 4 bases from V and 1 from J, leaving 8 bases between them. The CDR3 sequence is 14 residues long. Germline V gene lookup returns CDR1 SGHRS and CDR2 YFSETQ.

This clonotype was seen a handful of times. This chain uses TRBV6-1 with TRBJ1-4, with unresolved D. This CDR3 spans 12 amino acids. V shed 6 bases and J shed 6 bases, with 8 bases lying between them. Germline V gene sequence: CDR1 MNHNS, CDR2 SASEGT. CDR3 sequence: CASRAEDEKLFF. CDR3 nucleotides: TGTGCCAGCAGGGCAGAGGATGAAAAACTGTTTTTT.

This clonotype came up a few times. J is TRBJ2-7 and V is TRBV20-1, with D possibly being TRBD1 (5 bases). Deletions cut 2 bases from V and 3 bases from J, with 14 bases between. The CDR3 runs to 14 residues. The V gene's germline CDR1 is DFQATT and CDR2 SNEGSKA (reference sequence). CDR3 DNA: TGCAGTGCTAGATTATTGGACATGGTCTACGAGCAGTACTTC. Translating it yields CSARLLDMVYEQYF.